Sequencing of this TCR beta chain was carried out in a study of blood T cell repertoires in COVID-19. Background on the study: COVID-19 samples from acute and convalescent phases originated in the United States, Italy and Spain. T cells, B-cell-depleted T cells, or PBMCs supplied cDNA or gDNA.

Original handling: Estimated nucleated cell counts came from reference gene primer amplification. The table came from immunoSEQ multiplex PCR; TCRdb's copy has only in-frame clones and leaves some out. D and trimming come from the DNA, and the V and J calls and clone size come from that table. The sample lists tens of thousands of clones; over 80% were seen once. CDR1 and CDR2 from the germline V gene are MGHRA and YSYEKL. Trimming shortened V by 1 base and J by 3 bases, and 15 bases separated the two germline ends. This CDR3 contains 17 residues. The chain couples TRBV4-1 to TRBJ2-2; a weak D match, TRBD1 (6 bases). Sequenced material: peripheral blood. This sequence originates from a woman over 75 with acute or convalescent COVID-19. This CDR3 is CASSQVPVRGHTGELFF. CDR3 DNA sequence: TGCGCCAGCAGCCAAGTCCCGGTCAGGGGTCACACCGGGGAGCTGTTTTTT.